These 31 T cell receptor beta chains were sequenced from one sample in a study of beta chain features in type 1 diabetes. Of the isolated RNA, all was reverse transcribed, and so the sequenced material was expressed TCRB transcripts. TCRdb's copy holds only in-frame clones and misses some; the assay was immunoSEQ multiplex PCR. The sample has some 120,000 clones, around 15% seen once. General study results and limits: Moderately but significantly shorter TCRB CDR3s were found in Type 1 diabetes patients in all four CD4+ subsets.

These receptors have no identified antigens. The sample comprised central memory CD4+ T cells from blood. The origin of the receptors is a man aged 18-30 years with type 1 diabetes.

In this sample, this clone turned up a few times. The CDR3 coding sequence is TGTGCCATCAGTGAGGGGACCGAGAACTATGGCTACACCTTC. This sequence encodes CAISEGTENYGYTF. The V gene is TRBV10-3, the J gene TRBJ1-2; TRBD1 might be the D (5 bases). Germline V CDR1 and CDR2: ENHRY, SYGVKD. CDR3 length: 14 residues. V shed 2 bases and J shed 2 bases, with 9 bases lying between them.

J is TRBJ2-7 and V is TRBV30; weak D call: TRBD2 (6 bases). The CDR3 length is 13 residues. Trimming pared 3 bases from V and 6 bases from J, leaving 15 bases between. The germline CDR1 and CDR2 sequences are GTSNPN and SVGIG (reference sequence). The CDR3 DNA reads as TGTGCCTGGAGAGGAGCGGGCCGTTTCGAGCAGTACTTC. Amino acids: CAWRGAGRFEQYF.

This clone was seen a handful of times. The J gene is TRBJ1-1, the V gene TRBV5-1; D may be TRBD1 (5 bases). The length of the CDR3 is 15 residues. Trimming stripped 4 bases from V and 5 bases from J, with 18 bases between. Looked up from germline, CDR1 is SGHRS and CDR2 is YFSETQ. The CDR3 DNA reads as TGCGCCAGCAGCCTGGAAACGTCAGGGTTGACTGAAGCTTTCTTT. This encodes CASSLETSGLTEAFF.

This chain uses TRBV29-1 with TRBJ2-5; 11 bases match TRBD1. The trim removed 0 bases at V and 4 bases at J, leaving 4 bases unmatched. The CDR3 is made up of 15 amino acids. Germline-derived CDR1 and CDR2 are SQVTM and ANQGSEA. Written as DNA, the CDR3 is TGCAGCGTTGAAGATCTAGGACAGGGGGCAGAGACCCAGTACTTC. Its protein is CSVEDLGQGAETQYF.

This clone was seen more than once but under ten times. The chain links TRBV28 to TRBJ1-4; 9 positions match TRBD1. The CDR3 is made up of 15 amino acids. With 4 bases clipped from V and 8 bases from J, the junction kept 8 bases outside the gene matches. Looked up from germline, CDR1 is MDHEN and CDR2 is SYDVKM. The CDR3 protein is CASSSEQGAGEKLFF. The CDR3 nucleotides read TGTGCCAGCAGTTCCGAACAGGGGGCCGGGGAAAAACTGTTTTTT. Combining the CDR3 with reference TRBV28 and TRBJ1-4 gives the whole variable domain DVKVTQSSRYLVKRTGEKVFLECVQDMDHENMFWYRQDPGLGLRLIYFSYDVKMKEKGDIPEGYSVSREKKERFSLILESASTNQTSMYLCASSSEQGAGEKLFFGSGTQLSVL.

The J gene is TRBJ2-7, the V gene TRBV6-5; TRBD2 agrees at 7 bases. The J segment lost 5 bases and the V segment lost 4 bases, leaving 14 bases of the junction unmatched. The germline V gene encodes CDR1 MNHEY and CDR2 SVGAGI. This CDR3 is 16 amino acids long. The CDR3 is CASSSREAARGDEQYF. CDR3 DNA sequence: TGTGCCAGCAGTTCCAGGGAGGCGGCTCGGGGGGACGAGCAGTACTTC.

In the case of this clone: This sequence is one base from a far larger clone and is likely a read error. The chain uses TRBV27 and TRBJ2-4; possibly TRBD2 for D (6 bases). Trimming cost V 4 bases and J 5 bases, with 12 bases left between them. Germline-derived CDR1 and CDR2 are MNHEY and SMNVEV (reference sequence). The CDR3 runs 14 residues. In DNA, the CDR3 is TGTGCCAGCAGTTGGAGGGTCACAGAAAACATTCAGTACTTC. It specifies CASSWRVTENIQYF.

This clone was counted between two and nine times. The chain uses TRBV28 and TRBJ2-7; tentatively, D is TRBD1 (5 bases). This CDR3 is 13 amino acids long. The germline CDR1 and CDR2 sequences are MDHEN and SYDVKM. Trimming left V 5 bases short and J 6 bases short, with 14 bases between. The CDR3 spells CASSNGQGGEQYF. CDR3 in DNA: TGTGCCAGCAGTAACGGACAAGGCGGCGAGCAGTACTTC.

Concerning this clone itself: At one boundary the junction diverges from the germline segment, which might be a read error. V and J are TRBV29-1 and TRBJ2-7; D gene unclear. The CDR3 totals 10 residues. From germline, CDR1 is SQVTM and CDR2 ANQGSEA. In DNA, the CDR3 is TGCAGCGGTGAAGTCTACGAGCAGTACTTC. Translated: CSGEVYEQYF.

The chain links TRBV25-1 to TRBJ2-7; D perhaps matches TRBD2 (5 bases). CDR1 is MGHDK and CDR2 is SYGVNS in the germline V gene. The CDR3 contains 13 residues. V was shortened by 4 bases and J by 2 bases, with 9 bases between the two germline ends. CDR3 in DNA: TGTGCCAGCAGTGCAACCGGGGCCTACGAGCAGTACTTC. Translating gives CASSATGAYEQYF.

CDR3: CSVDTGQGAWDGYTF. The CDR3 nucleotides read TGCAGCGTCGACACCGGACAGGGGGCGTGGGATGGCTACACCTTC. The rearrangement joins TRBV29-1 to TRBJ1-2; TRBD1 aligns across 11 bases. CDR3 size: 15 residues. V lost 6 bases and J lost 6; bases outside the gene matches: 12. Germline values: CDR1 SQVTM, CDR2 ANQGSEA.

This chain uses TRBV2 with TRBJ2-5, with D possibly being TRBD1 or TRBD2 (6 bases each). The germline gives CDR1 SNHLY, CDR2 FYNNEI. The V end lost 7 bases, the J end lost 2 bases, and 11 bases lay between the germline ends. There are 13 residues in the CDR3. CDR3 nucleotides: TGTGCCAGCATCCGGGGGCGACAAGAGACCCAGTACTTC. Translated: CASIRGRQETQYF.

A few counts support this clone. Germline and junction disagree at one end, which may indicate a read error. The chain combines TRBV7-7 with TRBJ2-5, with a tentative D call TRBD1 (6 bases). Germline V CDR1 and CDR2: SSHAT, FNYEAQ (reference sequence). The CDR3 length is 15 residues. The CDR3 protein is CASSTDLRGEETQYF. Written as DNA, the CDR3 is TGTGCTAGCAGCACAGACCTCAGGGGAGAAGAGACCCAGTACTTC.

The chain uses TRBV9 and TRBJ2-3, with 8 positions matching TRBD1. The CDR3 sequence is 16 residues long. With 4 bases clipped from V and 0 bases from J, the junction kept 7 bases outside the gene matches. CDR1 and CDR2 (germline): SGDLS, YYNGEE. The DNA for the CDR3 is TGTGCCAGCAGCCGATCTGGACAGGGAAGCACAGATACGCAGTATTTT. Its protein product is CASSRSGQGSTDTQYF. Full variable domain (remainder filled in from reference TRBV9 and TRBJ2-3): DSGVTQTPKHLITATGQRVTLRCSPRSGDLSVYWYQQSLDQGLQFLIQYYNGEERAKGNILERFSAQQFPDLHSELNLSSLELGDSALYFCASSRSGQGSTDTQYFGPGTRLTVL.

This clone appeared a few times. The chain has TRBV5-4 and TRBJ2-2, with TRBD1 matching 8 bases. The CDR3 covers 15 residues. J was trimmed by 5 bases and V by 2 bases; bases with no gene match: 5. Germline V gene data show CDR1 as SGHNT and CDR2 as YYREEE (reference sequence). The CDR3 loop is CASSLIQGGTGELFF. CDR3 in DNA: TGTGCCAGCAGCTTAATACAGGGGGGAACCGGGGAGCTGTTTTTT.

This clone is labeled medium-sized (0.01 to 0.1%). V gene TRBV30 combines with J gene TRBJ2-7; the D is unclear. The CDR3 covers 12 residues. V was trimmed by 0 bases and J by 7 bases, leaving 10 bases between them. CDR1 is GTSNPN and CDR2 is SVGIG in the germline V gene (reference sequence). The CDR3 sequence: CAWSVTNGEQYF. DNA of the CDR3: TGTGCCTGGAGTGTCACGAACGGGGAGCAGTACTTC.

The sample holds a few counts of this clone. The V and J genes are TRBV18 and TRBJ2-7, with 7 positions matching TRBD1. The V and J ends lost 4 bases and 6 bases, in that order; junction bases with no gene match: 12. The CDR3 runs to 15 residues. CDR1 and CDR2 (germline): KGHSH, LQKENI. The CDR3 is CASSRTGAVRGEQYF. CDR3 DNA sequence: TGTGCCAGCTCACGAACAGGGGCAGTAAGGGGCGAGCAGTACTTC.

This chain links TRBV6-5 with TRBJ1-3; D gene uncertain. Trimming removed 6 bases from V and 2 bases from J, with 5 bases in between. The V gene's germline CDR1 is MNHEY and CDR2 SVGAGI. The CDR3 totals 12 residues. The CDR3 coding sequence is TGTGCCAGCAGCACTACTGGAAACACCATATATTTT. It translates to CASSTTGNTIYF.

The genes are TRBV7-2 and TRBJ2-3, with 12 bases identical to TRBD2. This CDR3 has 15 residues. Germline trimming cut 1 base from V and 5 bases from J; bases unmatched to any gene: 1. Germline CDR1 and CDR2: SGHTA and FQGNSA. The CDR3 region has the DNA TGTGCCAGCAGCTTAGGACTAGCGGGAGAAGATACGCAGTATTTT. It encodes CASSLGLAGEDTQYF.

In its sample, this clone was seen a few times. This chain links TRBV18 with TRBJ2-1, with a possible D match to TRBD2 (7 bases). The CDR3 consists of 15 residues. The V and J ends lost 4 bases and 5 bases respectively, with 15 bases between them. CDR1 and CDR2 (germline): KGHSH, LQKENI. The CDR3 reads CASSQGRGANNEQFF. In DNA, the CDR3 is TGTGCCAGCTCACAAGGACGGGGGGCCAACAATGAGCAGTTCTTC.

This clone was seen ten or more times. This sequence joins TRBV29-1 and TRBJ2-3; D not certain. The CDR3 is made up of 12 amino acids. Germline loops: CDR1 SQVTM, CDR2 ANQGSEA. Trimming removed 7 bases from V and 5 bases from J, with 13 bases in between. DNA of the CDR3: TGCAGCGCCCCCGGCTCGGGAGATACGCAGTATTTT. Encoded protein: CSAPGSGDTQYF.

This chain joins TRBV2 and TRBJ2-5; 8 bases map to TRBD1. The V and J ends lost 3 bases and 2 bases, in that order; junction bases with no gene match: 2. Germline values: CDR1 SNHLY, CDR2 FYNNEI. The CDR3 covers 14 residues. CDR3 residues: CASSDTGGQETQYF. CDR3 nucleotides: TGTGCCAGCAGTGACACAGGGGGACAAGAGACCCAGTACTTC.

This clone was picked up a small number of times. CDR3 sequence reads: CASSLAGDNEQFF. The CDR3 coding sequence is TGCGCCAGCAGCTTGGCCGGAGACAATGAGCAGTTCTTC. The chain links TRBV5-1 to TRBJ2-1; D is unresolved. Germline V gene sequence: CDR1 SGHRS, CDR2 YFSETQ. CDR3 length: 13 residues. V shed 0 bases and J shed 5 bases, with 6 bases lying between them.

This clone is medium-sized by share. The CDR3, as DNA: TGTGCCAGCAGCTCCGGGTTAACTCAAGAGACCCAGTACTTC. This gives the protein CASSSGLTQETQYF. V and J are TRBV5-4 and TRBJ2-5; D not resolved. This CDR3 contains 14 residues. Trimming removed 3 bases at V and 2 bases at J, with 11 bases between. Germline CDR1 reads SGHNT; CDR2 reads YYREEE (reference sequence). The variable domain in full, completed from reference TRBV5-4 and TRBJ2-5, reads ETGVTQSPTHLIKTRGQQVTLRCSSQSGHNTVSWYQQALGQGPQFIFQYYREEENGRGNFPPRFSGLQFPNYSSELNVNALELDDSALYLCASSSGLTQETQYFGPGTRLLVL.

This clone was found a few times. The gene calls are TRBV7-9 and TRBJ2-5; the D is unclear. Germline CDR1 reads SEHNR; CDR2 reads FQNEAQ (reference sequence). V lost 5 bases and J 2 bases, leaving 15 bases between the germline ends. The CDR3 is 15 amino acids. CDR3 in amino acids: CASSPAAAAQETQYF. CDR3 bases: TGTGCCAGCAGCCCTGCGGCGGCGGCTCAAGAGACCCAGTACTTC.

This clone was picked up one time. The CDR3 bases are TGTGCCAGCAAGTTCGTGGGGGACAATGAGCAGTTCTTC. Amino acid sequence: CASKFVGDNEQFF. The gene calls are TRBV5-4 and TRBJ2-1; D may correspond to TRBD1 or TRBD2 (5 bases each). Between the trimmed V and J ends, which lost 6 bases and 5 bases, there was a span of 12 bases. CDR3 length equals 13 residues. Germline CDR1 is SGHNT and CDR2 is YYREEE (reference sequence).

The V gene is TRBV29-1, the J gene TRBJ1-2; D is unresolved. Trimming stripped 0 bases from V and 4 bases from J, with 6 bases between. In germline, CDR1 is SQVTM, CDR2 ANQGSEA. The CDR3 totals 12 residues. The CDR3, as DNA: TGCAGCGTTGAAGATGGATTCTATGGCTACACCTTC. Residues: CSVEDGFYGYTF. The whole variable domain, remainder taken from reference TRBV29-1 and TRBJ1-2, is SAVISQKPSRDICQRGTSLTIQCQVDSQVTMMFWYRQQPGQSLTLIATANQGSEATYESGFVIDKFPISRPNLTFSTLTVSNMSPEDSSIYLCSVEDGFYGYTFGSGTRLTVV.

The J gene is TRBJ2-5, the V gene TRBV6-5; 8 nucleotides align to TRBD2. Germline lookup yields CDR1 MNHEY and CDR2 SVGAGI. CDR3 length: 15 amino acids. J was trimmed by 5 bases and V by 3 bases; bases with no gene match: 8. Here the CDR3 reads CASSYTSGPWETQYF. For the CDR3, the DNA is TGTGCCAGCAGTTATACTAGCGGTCCATGGGAGACCCAGTACTTC.

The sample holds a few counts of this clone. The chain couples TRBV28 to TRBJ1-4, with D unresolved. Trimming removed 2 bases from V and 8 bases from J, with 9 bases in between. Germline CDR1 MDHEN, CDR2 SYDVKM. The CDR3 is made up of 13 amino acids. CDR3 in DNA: TGTGCCAGCAGTTTAAGTCCCCGGGAAAAACTGTTTTTT. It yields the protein CASSLSPREKLFF.

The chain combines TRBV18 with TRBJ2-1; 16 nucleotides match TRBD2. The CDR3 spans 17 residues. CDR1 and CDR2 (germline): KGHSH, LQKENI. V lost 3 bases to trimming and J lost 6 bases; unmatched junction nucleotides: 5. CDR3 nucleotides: TGTGCCAGCTCACCCCCGGGACTAGCGGGGGGGGGCAATGAGCAGTTCTTC. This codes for CASSPPGLAGGGNEQFF.

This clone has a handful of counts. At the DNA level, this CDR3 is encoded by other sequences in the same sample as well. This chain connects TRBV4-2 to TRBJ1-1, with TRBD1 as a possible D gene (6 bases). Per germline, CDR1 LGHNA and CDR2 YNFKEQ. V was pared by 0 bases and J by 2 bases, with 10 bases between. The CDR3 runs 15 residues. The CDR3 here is CASSQDGTSNTEAFF. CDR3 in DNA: TGTGCCAGCAGCCAAGATGGGACATCAAACACTGAAGCTTTCTTT.